The 25 T cell receptor beta chains given below trace back to one sample, sequenced in a study of blood T cell repertoires in COVID-19 (dated by TCRdb to 2019 to 2021). Libraries were prepared through the immunoSEQ multiplex PCR assay. Imported from immuneACCESS, the table was reduced by TCRdb to in-frame sequences with V and J called. These copies leave out some clones; in studies compared against another copy, an unresolved V gene accounts for under half, and the cause of the remainder is not known. For this sample the table gives around 70,000 clones, of which around nine tenths were detected only once. 0.58% of the sample is held by the ten biggest clonotypes. The material sequenced was peripheral blood. These receptors all stem from a man in his fifties or sixties with acute or convalescent COVID-19.

The CDR3 protein is CSAIDRGTSYEQYF. The DNA for the CDR3 is TGCAGTGCTATTGACAGGGGGACCTCCTACGAGCAGTACTTC. The chain employs TRBV20-1 and TRBJ2-7; 9 nucleotides match TRBD1. V dropped 4 bases and J dropped 0; count of bases not matched to a gene: 4. Germline CDR1 DFQATT, CDR2 SNEGSKA (reference sequence). The CDR3 extends over 14 amino acids.

V and J are TRBV6-5 and TRBJ1-6, with TRBD1 as a possible D gene (6 bases). CDR3 length equals 14 residues. V was trimmed by 2 bases and J by 7 bases, leaving 9 bases between them. CDR1 is MNHEY and CDR2 is SVGAGI in the germline V gene. CDR3 in amino acids: CASSYAGANSPLHF. Written as DNA, the CDR3 is TGTGCCAGCAGTTACGCAGGGGCCAATTCACCCCTCCACTTT.

The chain is built from TRBV5-1 and TRBJ1-1; possible D gene TRBD1, 5 bases. Germline-derived CDR1 and CDR2 are SGHRS and YFSETQ. The germline V and J ends were trimmed by 6 bases and 7 bases, with 22 bases remaining between them. The CDR3 spans 15 residues. The CDR3 loop reads CASTPTAGERGEAFF. DNA for the CDR3: TGCGCCAGCACCCCCACGGCGGGGGAGAGGGGTGAAGCTTTCTTT.

A few counts support this clone. This chain uses TRBV4-1 with TRBJ1-1; the match to TRBD1 covers 12 bases. This CDR3 spans 17 amino acids. Germline assignment: CDR1 MGHRA and CDR2 YSYEKL. With V trimmed by 2 bases and J by 9 bases, 13 bases remained unmatched. The CDR3 DNA reads as TGCGCCAGCAGCCAACTCCATCAAGGGACAGGGGGCGGGAAAGCTTTCTTT. Protein: CASSQLHQGTGGGKAFF.

The chain couples TRBV7-9 to TRBJ2-5; the D gene is possibly TRBD1 (6 bases). With 4 bases removed from V and 5 bases from J, the gap between germline ends came to 11 bases. Germline V CDR1 and CDR2: SEHNR, FQNEAQ (reference sequence). The CDR3 loop spans 13 amino acids. The chain's CDR3 is CASSSFTGETQYF. CDR3 in DNA: TGTGCCAGCAGCTCTTTCACAGGGGAGACCCAGTACTTC.

The genes are TRBV14 and TRBJ1-6, with 10 bases that match TRBD1. CDR3 length: 15 residues. The junction had 2 bases not matched to a gene; V was cut back by 4 bases and J by 5 bases. The germline gives CDR1 SGHDN, CDR2 FVKESK. The CDR3 nucleotides read TGTGCCAGCAGCCTAGACAGGGGGCATAATTCACCCCTCCACTTT. The encoded protein is CASSLDRGHNSPLHF. Based on the CDR3 plus reference TRBV14 and TRBJ1-6, the full variable domain is EAGVTQFPSHSVIEKGQTVTLRCDPISGHDNLYWYRRVMGKEIKFLLHFVKESKQDESGMPNNRFLAERTGGTYSTLKVQPAELEDSGVYFCASSLDRGHNSPLHFGNGTRLTVT.

The genes are TRBV19 and TRBJ2-2, with 11 bases fitting TRBD2. V lost 8 bases to trimming and J lost 1 base; unmatched junction nucleotides: 12. This CDR3 comprises 18 residues. Germline V gives CDR1 LNHDA, CDR2 SQIVND (reference sequence). The CDR3 spells CASRTGPGLAVNTGELFF. The CDR3 DNA follows: TGTGCCAGTCGAACCGGACCGGGACTAGCGGTGAACACCGGGGAGCTGTTTTTT.

The V gene is TRBV24-1, the J gene TRBJ2-6, with a possible D match to TRBD1 (5 bases). Germline-derived CDR1 and CDR2 are KGHDR and SFDVKD. V was shortened by 4 bases and J by 3 bases, with 12 bases between the two germline ends. The CDR3 is 16 residues long. In DNA, the CDR3 is TGTGCCACCAGTGACCCCAGGGCTGGTGGGGCCAACGTCCTGACTTTC. Translation gives CATSDPRAGGANVLTF.

The chain recombines TRBV27 with TRBJ2-5, with D maybe TRBD2 (6 bases). The CDR3 is 15 residues long. Trimming pared 3 bases from V and 3 bases from J, leaving 14 bases between. Germline V gene data show CDR1 as MNHEY and CDR2 as SMNVEV (reference sequence). The CDR3 DNA is TGTGCCAGCAGTTTTTTGCCGGGGGATGAAGAGACCCAGTACTTC. It yields the protein CASSFLPGDEETQYF.

The chain combines TRBV7-8 with TRBJ2-7, with 12 positions matching TRBD1. CDR3 length: 16 residues. The germline gives CDR1 SGHVS, CDR2 FQNEAQ. V gave up 0 bases and J gave up 4 bases; unmatched junction bases: 4. CDR3 region: CASSLAGDRGLYEQYF. The CDR3 DNA follows: TGTGCCAGCAGCTTAGCGGGGGACAGGGGGCTTTACGAGCAGTACTTC.

V is TRBV6-5 and J is TRBJ2-4; D remains ambiguous. Germline CDR1 MNHEY, CDR2 SVGAGI. V was cut by 6 bases and J by 1 base, with 10 bases left in between. The CDR3 runs to 14 residues. This chain's CDR3 is CASSPPGAKNIQYF. CDR3 bases: TGTGCCAGCAGCCCGCCCGGGGCCAAAAACATTCAGTACTTC.

DNA of the CDR3: TGTGCCAGCAGTGGTACTAGCGGACCAGGCTACGAGCAGTACTTC. This encodes CASSGTSGPGYEQYF. V usage is TRBV9 and J usage is TRBJ2-7; 8 bases are shared with TRBD2. The trim removed 5 bases at V and 3 bases at J, leaving 10 bases unmatched. Looked up from germline, CDR1 is SGDLS and CDR2 is YYNGEE. The CDR3 is 15 amino acids.

The chain recombines TRBV5-1 with TRBJ2-7, with D maybe TRBD2 (5 bases). V was shortened by 1 base and J by 4 bases, with 6 bases between the two germline ends. The CDR3 runs to 12 residues. Germline CDR1 and CDR2: SGHRS and YFSETQ. The CDR3 DNA reads as TGCGCCAGCAGCTTGCGAGGGTACGAGCAGTACTTC. Protein sequence: CASSLRGYEQYF.

This rearrangement joins TRBV11-2 to TRBJ1-4; 9 nucleotides agree with TRBD1. The CDR3 runs to 15 residues. Losses at the gene ends were 3 bases for V and 7 bases for J; bases not matched to a gene: 6. Per the germline V gene, CDR1 is SGHAT and CDR2 is FQNNGV. For the CDR3, the DNA is TGTGCCAGCAGCTTTGGGGGACAGGGTAGTGAAAAACTGTTTTTT. Residues: CASSFGGQGSEKLFF.

The chain employs TRBV30 and TRBJ2-7; 7 bases are a match to TRBD2. Losses at the gene ends were 7 bases for V and 0 bases for J; bases not matched to a gene: 12. In germline, CDR1 is GTSNPN, CDR2 SVGIG (reference sequence). CDR3 length: 15 amino acids. CDR3 amino acids: CALEITSGNSYEQYF. The CDR3 coding sequence is TGTGCCTTGGAAATCACCAGCGGGAACTCCTACGAGCAGTACTTC.

V usage is TRBV24-1 and J usage is TRBJ1-5, with D uncertain. The V end lost 4 bases, the J end lost 6 bases, and 9 bases lay between the germline ends. Germline assignment: CDR1 KGHDR and CDR2 SFDVKD. The CDR3 covers 13 residues. CDR3 region: CATSDSGFQPQHF. The CDR3, as DNA: TGTGCCACCAGTGACTCGGGGTTTCAGCCCCAGCATTTT.

This clone was recorded only once. The V gene is TRBV21-1, the J gene TRBJ2-7; the table's D call, TRBD2, has no DNA check behind it. TRBV21-1 is listed as a pseudogene. This CDR3 comprises 18 residues. CDR3 in DNA: TGTGCCAGCAGCAAAGGTTCTAGCGGGAGCGACAGCTCCTACGAGCAGTACTTC. Its protein product is CASSKGSSGSDSSYEQYF.

The genes are TRBV5-8 and TRBJ2-3; 8 bases fit TRBD1. The CDR3 totals 15 residues. Germline V lookup: CDR1 SGHTS, CDR2 YDEGEE. The J segment lost 2 bases and the V segment lost 2 bases, leaving 4 bases of the junction unmatched. The CDR3 protein is CASSLLTGDTDTQYF. CDR3 nucleotides: TGTGCCAGCAGCTTATTGACAGGGGACACAGATACGCAGTATTTT.

The chain has TRBV7-9 and TRBJ1-2; unclear D gene. V lost 1 base, J lost 3 bases, and 9 bases lay in between. The germline V gene encodes CDR1 SEHNR and CDR2 FQNEAQ (reference sequence). The CDR3 sequence is 14 residues long. CDR3 bases: TGTGCCAGCAGCTTAGATCAGGTTGACTATGGCTACACCTTC. Translated: CASSLDQVDYGYTF.

This chain connects TRBV7-2 to TRBJ2-1; perhaps TRBD1 as D (6 bases). V was trimmed by 5 bases and J by 2 bases, leaving 10 bases between them. The CDR3 is 14 residues long. Germline V gene lookup returns CDR1 SGHTA and CDR2 FQGNSA. The CDR3 DNA follows: TGTGCCAGCAGCCTCCGGACAGCCTACAATGAGCAGTTCTTC. As protein: CASSLRTAYNEQFF.

The J gene is TRBJ2-1, the V gene TRBV5-1, with 7 bases matching TRBD2. Germline V gene data show CDR1 as SGHRS and CDR2 as YFSETQ. Trimming at V came to 0 bases and at J to 5 bases, leaving 8 bases not matched to a gene. The CDR3 spans 16 residues. In nucleotides, the CDR3 is TGCGCCAGCAGCTTGGCCAGGCTAGCGGTACACAATGAGCAGTTCTTC. It codes for CASSLARLAVHNEQFF.

The V gene is TRBV10-3, the J gene TRBJ1-2, with 10 bases fitting TRBD1. The CDR3 is 14 residues long. CDR1 ENHRY and CDR2 SYGVKD come from the germline V gene. V lost 6 bases and J lost 6; bases outside the gene matches: 7. CDR3: CAIRRDRGLDGYTF. CDR3 DNA sequence: TGTGCCATCAGACGGGACAGGGGATTGGATGGCTACACCTTC.

The chain links TRBV11-3 to TRBJ2-1, with 9 nucleotides matching TRBD2. This CDR3 spans 18 amino acids. Per the germline V gene, CDR1 is SGHNT and CDR2 is YENEEA. Unmatched junction bases numbered 13, after V lost 1 base and J lost 6 bases. DNA for the CDR3: TGTGCCAGCAGCTTAGGTATAGCGGGGGCCAACCATTTCAATGAGCAGTTCTTC. Amino acids: CASSLGIAGANHFNEQFF.

CDR3 protein: CASSMGARPTAEAFF. For the CDR3, the DNA is TGTGCCAGTAGTATGGGGGCCCGGCCGACAGCTGAAGCTTTCTTT. This rearrangement joins TRBV19 to TRBJ1-1, with D perhaps TRBD1 (6 bases). V dropped 3 bases and J dropped 6 bases, with 17 bases sitting between them. Per germline, CDR1 LNHDA and CDR2 SQIVND (reference sequence). The CDR3 loop spans 15 amino acids. The full variable domain, with the rest looked up from reference TRBV19 and TRBJ1-1, is DGGITQSPKYLFRKEGQNVTLSCEQNLNHDAMYWYRQDPGQGLRLIYYSQIVNDFQKGDIAEGYSVSREKKESFPLTVTSAQKNPTAFYLCASSMGARPTAEAFFGQGTRLTVV.

J is TRBJ2-1 and V is TRBV27; TRBD2 matches at 12 bases. Germline V gene data show CDR1 as MNHEY and CDR2 as SMNVEV (reference sequence). The V gene end was trimmed by 6 bases and the J gene end by 6 bases; junction bases not matched to a gene: 6. The CDR3 length is 15 residues. The CDR3 is CASSLRLAGANEQFF. DNA for the CDR3: TGTGCCAGCAGCTTACGACTAGCGGGAGCCAATGAGCAGTTCTTC.